These 32 T cell receptor beta chains came from one sample sequenced in a study of shared clonotypes between healthy human individuals. TCRdb's copy holds only in-frame clones and misses some; the assay was immunoSEQ multiplex PCR. The sample lists 400,000 to 500,000 clones; around 78% were seen once. Material: PBMCs. The receptors here all came from a woman aged 40 to 50 in good health. Some clones in this sample may be carry-over from other donors' samples.

The gene calls are TRBV7-2 and TRBJ2-7; 7 bases are a match to TRBD1. The CDR3 runs 15 residues. Germline V gene data show CDR1 as SGHTA and CDR2 as FQGNSA. Trimming took 0 bases from V and 0 from J; bases not matched to a gene: 2. In DNA form, the CDR3 reads TGTGCCAGCAGCTTAGCGGGGGACAGCTCCTACGAGCAGTACTTC. This codes for CASSLAGDSSYEQYF.

The chain combines TRBV19 with TRBJ2-1; 12 positions match TRBD2. Germline V CDR1 and CDR2: LNHDA, SQIVND (reference sequence). The CDR3 totals 18 residues. J lost 2 bases, V lost 0 bases, and 5 bases had no gene match. The CDR3: CASSIDPWTSGTYNEQFF. The CDR3 region has the DNA TGTGCCAGTAGTATAGATCCATGGACTAGCGGGACCTACAATGAGCAGTTCTTC. Variable domain in full (rest from reference TRBV19 and TRBJ2-1): DGGITQSPKYLFRKEGQNVTLSCEQNLNHDAMYWYRQDPGQGLRLIYYSQIVNDFQKGDIAEGYSVSREKKESFPLTVTSAQKNPTAFYLCASSIDPWTSGTYNEQFFGPGTRLTVL.

V and J are TRBV4-2 and TRBJ1-5; D is uncertain. Germline V CDR1 and CDR2: LGHNA, YNFKEQ. V lost 5 bases and J 11 bases, leaving 16 bases between the germline ends. CDR3 length equals 13 residues. The CDR3 here is CASSSSSVMAQHF. In DNA form, the CDR3 reads TGTGCCAGCAGCTCGTCGTCGGTCATGGCCCAGCATTTT.

This clone has just a few counts. The rearrangement joins TRBV19 to TRBJ1-4, with 8 bases identical to TRBD1. Germline V gene data show CDR1 as LNHDA and CDR2 as SQIVND (reference sequence). J lost 6 bases, V lost 7 bases, and 4 bases had no gene match. CDR3 length equals 13 residues. The CDR3: CASKGQAYEKLFF. The CDR3 DNA reads TGTGCCAGTAAGGGACAGGCATATGAAAAACTGTTTTTT.

This chain links TRBV30 with TRBJ1-1; no firm D call. The germline V gene encodes CDR1 GTSNPN and CDR2 SVGIG (reference sequence). The length of the CDR3 is 13 residues. Between the trimmed V and J ends, which lost 0 bases and 11 bases, there was a span of 16 bases. Here the CDR3 DNA reads TGTGCCTGGAGTGTGAGTTTTGGCACTGGGGCTTTCTTT. Translation gives CAWSVSFGTGAFF.

This clone has just a few counts. The chain links TRBV28 to TRBJ1-2; weak D call: TRBD1 (5 bases). V was clipped by 1 base and J by 8 bases, with 17 bases between them. This CDR3 spans 15 amino acids. Germline CDR1 is MDHEN and CDR2 is SYDVKM. The CDR3 DNA sequence: TGTGCCAGCAGTTTATCGTGGGGGTTAGTAAACGGCTACACCTTC. Its protein is CASSLSWGLVNGYTF.

The gene calls are TRBV7-2 and TRBJ2-5; D might be TRBD1 (6 bases). TRBJ2-7 explains the end of the DNA better; the J call may be wrong. Germline CDR1 and CDR2: SGHTA and FQGNSA. The CDR3 contains 15 residues. The CDR3: CASSAAGTPTYEQYF. The CDR3 DNA reads TGTGCCAGCAGCGCAGCCGGGACACCAACCTACGAGCAGTACTTC.

In its sample, this clone was seen a few times. J is TRBJ2-7 and V is TRBV10-3, with D perhaps being TRBD1 or TRBD2 (5 bases each). V lost 0 bases and J 1 base, leaving 10 bases between the germline ends. The CDR3 is made up of 15 amino acids. Germline values: CDR1 ENHRY, CDR2 SYGVKD. The CDR3, as DNA: TGTGCCATCAGTGAGTCGGGGGTACCTTCCTACGAGCAGTACTTC. Translation: CAISESGVPSYEQYF.

The CDR3: CASSLSYALDYGYTF. As DNA, the CDR3 is TGTGCCAGCAGTTTATCCTACGCCCTGGACTATGGCTACACCTTC. The rearrangement links TRBV28 to TRBJ1-2; D gene uncertain. Trimming cost V 1 base and J 3 bases, with 12 bases left between them. The CDR3 spans 15 residues. Germline V CDR1 and CDR2: MDHEN, SYDVKM.

The chain couples TRBV27 to TRBJ2-3; 11 positions agree with TRBD2. CDR1 and CDR2 (germline): MNHEY, SMNVEV (reference sequence). The CDR3 is 17 amino acids. Unmatched junction bases numbered 4, after V lost 2 bases and J lost 0 bases. The CDR3 nucleotides are TGTGCCAGCAGTTTACCCCTAGCGGGAGGTAGCACAGATACGCAGTATTTT. Translated: CASSLPLAGGSTDTQYF.

The rearrangement uses TRBV15 and TRBJ1-2, with 9 bases fitting TRBD1. The CDR3 runs 16 residues. Germline CDR1 LNHNV, CDR2 YYDKDF (reference sequence). V lost 0 bases to trimming and J lost 4 bases; unmatched junction nucleotides: 6. The CDR3 here is CATSRETGGAGYGYTF. DNA for the CDR3: TGTGCCACCAGCAGAGAAACAGGGGGCGCAGGCTATGGCTACACCTTC.

This clone was recorded once. V is TRBV11-2 and J is TRBJ1-4, with unresolved D. The CDR3 extends over 11 amino acids. From germline, CDR1 is SGHAT and CDR2 FQNNGV. V was trimmed by 1 base and J by 7 bases, leaving 1 base between them. CDR3 region: CASSLGEKLFF. CDR3 nucleotide sequence: TGTGCCAGCAGCTTAGGTGAAAAACTGTTTTTT. Drawing the rest from reference TRBV11-2 and TRBJ1-4, the complete variable domain is EAGVAQSPRYKIIEKRQSVAFWCNPISGHATLYWYQQILGQGPKLLIQFQNNGVVDDSQLPKDRFSAERLKGVDSTLKIQPAKLEDSAVYLCASSLGEKLFFGSGTQLSVL.

For this clone: A far larger clone differs by one base, so this is likely a read error. Different DNA sequences within this sample yield the same CDR3. This sequence joins TRBV20-1 and TRBJ2-7, with D unclear. CDR1 and CDR2 from the germline V gene are DFQATT and SNEGSKA (reference sequence). This CDR3 is 10 amino acids long. The CDR3, as DNA: TGCAGTGCCTTAGGGTACGAGCAGCACTTC. It yields the protein CSALGYEQHF.

The rearrangement links TRBV11-2 to TRBJ1-2; D remains unclear. Trimming removed 0 bases from V and 4 bases from J, with 9 bases in between. Per germline, CDR1 SGHAT and CDR2 FQNNGV. CDR3 length: 14 amino acids. CDR3 sequence reads: CASSLDLQSYGYTF. As DNA, the CDR3 is TGTGCCAGCAGCTTAGATCTTCAGAGCTATGGCTACACCTTC.

The V gene is TRBV7-6, the J gene TRBJ2-3; D tentatively fits TRBD1 or TRBD2 (6 bases each). Trimming cost V 6 bases and J 4 bases, with 26 bases left between them. The CDR3 loop spans 18 amino acids. Germline CDR1 reads SGHVS; CDR2 reads FNYEAQ. CDR3 residues: CASSPQVGGRGLADTQYF. The CDR3 bases are TGTGCCAGCAGTCCACAAGTAGGGGGGCGAGGTTTGGCAGATACGCAGTATTTT.

The count of this clone is one. Here the CDR3 reads CASSAPQGDEQFF. The CDR3 DNA reads TGCGCCAGCAGCGCACCACAGGGGGATGAGCAGTTCTTC. The genes are TRBV5-1 and TRBJ2-1; 8 bases match TRBD1. Trimming cost V 4 bases and J 8 bases; bases outside gene matches: 5. The germline V gene encodes CDR1 SGHRS and CDR2 YFSETQ. The CDR3 runs to 13 residues.

CDR3 DNA sequence: TGTGCCACCAGCAGAAACCCCCGGGACAGGGGGCAAGAGACCCAGTACTTC. Its protein product is CATSRNPRDRGQETQYF. V usage is TRBV15 and J usage is TRBJ2-5, with TRBD1 matching 11 bases. V shed 2 bases, J shed 2 bases, and the junction held 7 bases outside the gene matches. The germline V gene encodes CDR1 LNHNV and CDR2 YYDKDF (reference sequence). CDR3 length: 17 residues.

A remark on this clone: At one end, the junction sequence differs from germline, possibly due to a read error. V gene TRBV7-7 combines with J gene TRBJ2-5; perhaps TRBD2 as D (6 bases). Looked up from germline, CDR1 is SSHAT and CDR2 is FNYEAQ (reference sequence). CDR3 length: 13 amino acids. The CDR3 region has the DNA TGTGCTAGCAGCCCCCGAGCGGGAGAGACCCAGTACTTC. Protein sequence: CASSPRAGETQYF.

Only a few counts were recorded for this clone. The chain employs TRBV7-9 and TRBJ2-1; the match to TRBD1 covers 9 bases. Trimming cost V 5 bases and J 2 bases; bases outside gene matches: 4. The CDR3 is 15 amino acids. From germline, CDR1 is SEHNR and CDR2 FQNEAQ (reference sequence). The CDR3 sequence: CASSTWTGAYNEQFF. The CDR3 DNA sequence: TGTGCCAGCAGCACGTGGACAGGGGCCTACAATGAGCAGTTCTTC.

Comments on this clone: This likely reflects a read error, since a far larger clone is one base away. The CDR3 region has the DNA TGCGCCAGCGGCCAAGAAGTCGGCTCTGGGGCCAACGTCCTGACTTTC. It specifies CASGQEVGSGANVLTF. The chain combines TRBV4-3 with TRBJ2-6; unclear D gene. The germline V gene has CDR1 LGHNA and CDR2 YSLEER. The CDR3 covers 16 residues.

This clone appeared a single time. This sequence joins TRBV6-1 and TRBJ1-2; D is perhaps TRBD1 (5 bases). Trimming cost V 0 bases and J 2 bases, with 13 bases left between them. The CDR3 contains 16 residues. Germline V gives CDR1 MNHNS, CDR2 SASEGT. The CDR3 is CASSEANSGQNYGYTF. The CDR3 DNA reads as TGTGCCAGCAGTGAAGCGAATTCGGGGCAGAACTATGGCTACACCTTC.

This chain uses TRBV6-6 with TRBJ1-1, with D maybe TRBD1 (6 bases). The V gene's germline CDR1 is MNHNY and CDR2 SVGAGI (reference sequence). The CDR3 is 16 residues long. V was pared by 5 bases and J by 1 base, with 17 bases between. CDR3 in amino acids: CASSKRISGENTEAFF. The CDR3 nucleotides read TGTGCCAGCAGTAAGCGAATATCAGGGGAGAACACTGAAGCTTTCTTT.

CDR3 sequence: CASSAGQTNQPQHF. The CDR3 nucleotides read TGTGCCAGCAGCGCGGGACAGACCAATCAGCCCCAGCATTTT. The rearrangement joins TRBV9 to TRBJ1-5; 7 positions match TRBD1. Germline CDR1 reads SGDLS; CDR2 reads YYNGEE. The V and J ends lost 3 bases and 3 bases, in that order; junction bases with no gene match: 3. The CDR3 extends over 14 amino acids. Variable domain in full (rest from reference TRBV9 and TRBJ1-5): DSGVTQTPKHLITATGQRVTLRCSPRSGDLSVYWYQQSLDQGLQFLIQYYNGEERAKGNILERFSAQQFPDLHSELNLSSLELGDSALYFCASSAGQTNQPQHFGDGTRLSIL.

This clone was seen a single time. The genes are TRBV10-3 and TRBJ2-3; TRBD2 aligns across 12 bases. CDR1 is ENHRY and CDR2 is SYGVKD in the germline V gene. Losses at the gene ends were 6 bases for V and 6 bases for J; bases not matched to a gene: 7. The CDR3 is 15 residues long. CDR3 nucleotide sequence: TGTGCCATCAGCGGACTAGCGGGAACAGTGGATACGCAGTATTTT. Its protein is CAISGLAGTVDTQYF.

The rearrangement joins TRBV15 to TRBJ1-1; D is ambiguous. Germline CDR1 LNHNV, CDR2 YYDKDF (reference sequence). This CDR3 is built from 13 residues. Trimming shortened V by 9 bases and J by 1 base, and 12 bases separated the two germline ends. The CDR3 bases are TGTGCCACGCCTTTTACGGAGAACACTGAAGCTTTCTTT. It codes for CATPFTENTEAFF.

The V call is TRBV15, the J call TRBJ1-2; tentatively, D is TRBD1 (5 bases). V lost 5 bases, J lost 8 bases, and 18 bases lay in between. The CDR3 extends over 14 amino acids. Germline lookup yields CDR1 LNHNV and CDR2 YYDKDF (reference sequence). Written as DNA, the CDR3 is TGTGCCACCAGCCGCAGGGAGACTGCCCGGGGCTACACCTTC. It is translated as CATSRRETARGYTF.

This chain connects TRBV10-2 to TRBJ2-2; 12 bases line up with TRBD2. In germline, CDR1 is WSHSY, CDR2 SAAADI. The CDR3 runs to 16 residues. J gave up 4 bases and V 6 bases, and 6 bases lay outside the gene matches. The CDR3 sequence is CASSPTSGRPTGELFF. DNA for the CDR3: TGCGCCAGCAGCCCCACTAGCGGGAGGCCCACCGGGGAGCTGTTTTTT.

The rearrangement uses TRBV7-9 and TRBJ2-7, with 9 bases fitting TRBD1. V lost 5 bases and J lost 6; bases outside the gene matches: 14. The CDR3 sequence is 16 residues long. The germline CDR1 and CDR2 sequences are SEHNR and FQNEAQ (reference sequence). DNA for the CDR3: TGTGCCAGCAGCCGATTGCCCGGGACAGGGTTTGGCGAGCAGTACTTC. It translates to CASSRLPGTGFGEQYF.

The J gene is TRBJ2-3, the V gene TRBV2; TRBD2 matches at 10 bases. The germline V gene encodes CDR1 SNHLY and CDR2 FYNNEI. The length of the CDR3 is 14 residues. V trimming: 6 bases; J trimming: 4 bases; junction bases outside the gene matches: 4. The CDR3 DNA is TGTGCCAGCAGGCTAGCGGGAGTACCAGATACGCAGTATTTT. Translation gives CASRLAGVPDTQYF.

The gene calls are TRBV4-2 and TRBJ2-6, with TRBD1 as a possible D gene (6 bases). This CDR3 has 18 amino acids. Germline assignment: CDR1 LGHNA and CDR2 YNFKEQ. Trimming pared 3 bases from V and 4 bases from J, leaving 19 bases between. As DNA, the CDR3 is TGTGCCAGCAGCCAGGAACCTCCAGACAGGAACGGGGCCAACGTCCTGACTTTC. It specifies CASSQEPPDRNGANVLTF.

About this clone: A far larger clone is a single base away, which makes a read error likely. The V and J genes are TRBV4-3 and TRBJ1-1; weak D call: TRBD1 (6 bases). Germline lookup yields CDR1 LGHNA and CDR2 YSLEER. Trimming stripped 1 base from V and 4 bases from J, with 13 bases between. This CDR3 spans 15 amino acids. In nucleotides, the CDR3 is TGCGCCAGCAGCCAAGGTAACAGGGCAGGCACTGAAGCTTTCTTT. Translation gives CASSQGNRAGTEAFF.

CDR3: CASSPGQPNSNQPQHF. DNA for the CDR3: TGTGCCAGCAGCCCAGGACAGCCTAATAGCAATCAGCCCCAGCATTTT. This sequence joins TRBV7-2 and TRBJ1-5; D might be TRBD1 (6 bases). In germline, CDR1 is SGHTA, CDR2 FQGNSA. Trimming took off 5 bases at V and 0 bases at J, with 14 bases between the two ends. This CDR3 has 16 amino acids.